The 26 T cell receptor beta chains below come from one sample, sequenced in a study of glioma-infiltrating T cells. TCR alpha and beta CDR3 regions were amplified from RNA using iRepertoire nested multiplex PCR. TCRdb processed the multiplex PCR reads anew with MiXCR; each CDR3 protein has one entry. The sample holds approximately 17,000 distinct CDR3 sequences, about 62% seen once. Specimen: glioma tissue, nonneoplastic brain tissue, or PBMCs (not recorded which). These receptors originate from a human donor with low-grade glioma or glioblastoma, undergoing nonglioma brain surgery, or in good health (not recorded which).

The J gene is TRBJ1-5, the V gene TRBV20-1; no clear D gene. V was shortened by 5 bases and J by 6 bases, with 11 bases between the two germline ends. The germline CDR1 and CDR2 sequences are DFQATT and SNEGSKA (reference sequence). The CDR3 has 12 amino acids. The CDR3 sequence: CSAAPGGQPQHF. For the CDR3, the DNA is TGCAGTGCTGCCCCGGGAGGTCAGCCCCAGCATTTT.

In DNA, the CDR3 is TGTGCCAGCAGTCGCCACGGGGCCAACTATGGCTACACCTTC. Its translation: CASSRHGANYGYTF. The chain recombines TRBV7-9 with TRBJ1-2, with D possibly being TRBD1 (5 bases). From germline, CDR1 is SEHNR and CDR2 FQNEAQ (reference sequence). V was trimmed by 6 bases and J by 2 bases, leaving 13 bases between them. CDR3 size: 14 residues.

The sample holds one count of this clonotype. The chain couples TRBV6-1 to TRBJ2-3, with 7 bases matching TRBD2. The CDR3 spans 15 residues. V dropped 6 bases and J dropped 2; count of bases not matched to a gene: 8. Germline assignment: CDR1 MNHNS and CDR2 SASEGT. CDR3 nucleotides: TGTGCCAGCAGGGAGCGGGGTCCCTACACAGATACGCAGTATTTT. This encodes CASRERGPYTDTQYF.

The rearrangement joins TRBV6-1 to TRBJ2-2; no definite D call. Germline V gene sequence: CDR1 MNHNS, CDR2 SASEGT. Trimming removed 6 bases from V and 1 base from J, with 15 bases in between. The CDR3 runs to 16 residues. The CDR3 coding sequence is TGTGCCAGCAGCCAAGAAGGTCTACGGAACACCGGGGAGCTGTTTTTT. Translation: CASSQEGLRNTGELFF.

The rearrangement joins TRBV20-1 to TRBJ2-5; TRBD2 is a possible D gene (5 bases). The CDR3 sequence is 14 residues long. The ends were cut back, 5 bases at V and 3 bases at J, with 16 bases in the middle. Germline V gene lookup returns CDR1 DFQATT and CDR2 SNEGSKA (reference sequence). The CDR3 reads CSAPSSGLKETQYF. Here the CDR3 DNA reads TGCAGTGCTCCTTCCTCCGGACTCAAAGAGACCCAGTACTTC.

This clonotype was seen a few times. This chain joins TRBV7-2 and TRBJ1-1; D gene uncertain. This CDR3 region has 13 residues. Trimming took 5 bases from V and 4 from J, leaving 11 bases between them. Germline V gene sequence: CDR1 SGHTA, CDR2 FQGNSA. CDR3 coding DNA: TGTGCCAGCAGCCAGCGATACGGCACTGAAGCTTTCTTT. Translated, it gives CASSQRYGTEAFF.

The table lists this clonotype with a few counts. The chain couples TRBV6-5 to TRBJ1-5; unclear D gene. The CDR3 extends over 13 amino acids. Per the germline V gene, CDR1 is MNHEY and CDR2 is SVGAGI. V was cut by 0 bases and J by 3 bases, with 3 bases left in between. DNA of the CDR3: TGTGCCAGCAGTTACTCGAACAATCAGCCCCAGCATTTT. Its translation: CASSYSNNQPQHF.

V and J are TRBV20-1 and TRBJ2-3; D assignment may be TRBD1 or TRBD2 (6 bases each). The V gene lost 5 bases and the J gene lost 1 base, with 16 bases spanning the gap. Germline loops: CDR1 DFQATT, CDR2 SNEGSKA (reference sequence). CDR3 length: 15 amino acids. The CDR3: CSASRGVDRTDTQYF. CDR3 DNA sequence: TGCAGTGCTTCGAGGGGGGTCGACCGCACAGATACGCAGTATTTT.

The chain combines TRBV4-3 with TRBJ2-2; 10 positions match TRBD2. The CDR3 is 19 residues long. V lost 4 bases to trimming and J lost 0 bases; unmatched junction nucleotides: 11. CDR1 is LGHNA and CDR2 is YSLEER in the germline V gene. CDR3 residues: CASSRVIAGGLANTGELFF. Written as DNA, the CDR3 is TGCGCCAGCAGCCGCGTGATAGCGGGGGGCCTAGCGAACACCGGGGAGCTGTTTTTT.

The V and J genes are TRBV6-9 and TRBJ2-5, with D uncertain. The germline V gene encodes CDR1 MNHGY and CDR2 SVAAGI. Trimming took off 4 bases at V and 3 bases at J, with 9 bases between the two ends. The CDR3 sequence is 13 residues long. CDR3 nucleotides: TGTGCCAGCAGTTTCGGCAGAAAAGAGACCCAGTACTTC. It encodes CASSFGRKETQYF.

The sample holds many counts of this clonotype. V usage is TRBV20-1 and J usage is TRBJ2-5, with a possible D match to TRBD1 (5 bases). Germline V gene lookup returns CDR1 DFQATT and CDR2 SNEGSKA (reference sequence). V was clipped by 2 bases and J by 1 base, with 5 bases between them. The CDR3 length is 12 residues. The CDR3 here is CSARRGQETQYF. Here the CDR3 DNA reads TGCAGTGCTAGAAGGGGCCAAGAGACCCAGTACTTC.

The chain is built from TRBV20-1 and TRBJ2-1, with 9 bases lining up with TRBD1. Germline values: CDR1 DFQATT, CDR2 SNEGSKA (reference sequence). V trimming: 4 bases; J trimming: 8 bases; junction bases outside the gene matches: 9. The CDR3 has 14 amino acids. The CDR3 DNA reads as TGCAGTGCTACAACCGGGACAGGGACGTATGAGCAGTTCTTC. As protein: CSATTGTGTYEQFF.

The chain uses TRBV27 and TRBJ1-1, with D unclear. Germline V gene data show CDR1 as MNHEY and CDR2 as SMNVEV (reference sequence). The germline V and J ends were trimmed by 7 bases and 1 base, with 4 bases remaining between them. The CDR3 consists of 11 residues. Written as DNA, the CDR3 is TGTGCCAGCATACAGAACACTGAAGCTTTCTTT. Its protein is CASIQNTEAFF.

J is TRBJ2-7 and V is TRBV7-6; D might be TRBD1 (6 bases). This CDR3 region has 13 residues. Per germline, CDR1 SGHVS and CDR2 FNYEAQ. V lost 5 bases and J 3 bases, leaving 11 bases between the germline ends. CDR3 residues: CASSLGTFYEQYF. The CDR3 coding sequence is TGTGCCAGCAGCCTAGGGACATTCTACGAGCAGTACTTC.

On this clonotype itself: A single base separates this from a much larger clone, so it may be a read error. The chain uses TRBV7-2 and TRBJ1-1; D is unclear. V was trimmed by 1 base and J by 8 bases, leaving 14 bases between them. This CDR3 has 14 residues. The germline V gene has CDR1 SGHTA and CDR2 FQGNSA. This CDR3 is CASSLVSAEMEAFF. The DNA of the CDR3 is TGTGCCAGCAGCTTAGTGTCCGCCGAGATGGAAGCTTTCTTT.

Worth noting for this clonotype: At one of its ends the junction is not consistent with the germline gene, which may arise from a read error. This rearrangement joins TRBV12-3 or TRBV12-4 to TRBJ2-7; D assignment may be TRBD1 or TRBD2 (5 bases each). This CDR3 is 12 amino acids long. CDR3 nucleotides: TGTCCCTCGGGACCGCGTTTCAACGAGCATTACTTC. This encodes CPSGPRFNEHYF.

This CDR3 reads CASSSGLAGKGDTQYF. CDR3 sequence (DNA): TGTGCCAGCAGTTCCGGACTAGCGGGAAAGGGCGATACCCAGTACTTC. The rearrangement uses TRBV27 and TRBJ2-5; 12 nucleotides agree with TRBD2. Looked up from germline, CDR1 is MNHEY and CDR2 is SMNVEV (reference sequence). J was trimmed by 8 bases and V by 4 bases; bases with no gene match: 11. The CDR3 length is 16 residues.

By share of the sample, this clonotype is medium-sized. This chain links TRBV27 with TRBJ2-7; D may be TRBD1 (7 bases). The CDR3 totals 16 residues. Germline-derived CDR1 and CDR2 are MNHEY and SMNVEV (reference sequence). Between the trimmed V and J ends, which lost 4 bases and 0 bases, there was a span of 16 bases. CDR3 sequence: CASSSGAGTASYEQYF. The CDR3 region has the DNA TGTGCCAGCAGTTCCGGCGCGGGGACAGCCTCCTACGAGCAGTACTTC.

This clonotype was seen only a few times. V is TRBV18 and J is TRBJ1-1; D unclear. Germline V gene sequence: CDR1 KGHSH, CDR2 LQKENI. This CDR3 comprises 14 residues. V dropped 3 bases and J dropped 8 bases, with 16 bases sitting between them. The CDR3 nucleotides read TGTGCCAGCTCACCGGTAATCAACAGAGTGGAAGCTTTCTTT. It yields the protein CASSPVINRVEAFF.

This clonotype is medium-sized by share. The chain employs TRBV4-1 and TRBJ2-1; a weak D match, TRBD2 (5 bases). V was trimmed by 4 bases and J by 8 bases, leaving 21 bases between them. Germline values: CDR1 MGHRA, CDR2 YSYEKL. The CDR3 loop spans 16 amino acids. The DNA of the CDR3 is TGCGCCAGCAGCCCCGCGACGGGCCCGTTGAGGGATGAGCAGTTCTTC. Its protein is CASSPATGPLRDEQFF.

V gene TRBV25-1 combines with J gene TRBJ2-7; no firm D call. Germline CDR1 is MGHDK and CDR2 is SYGVNS. V was pared by 2 bases and J by 6 bases, with 11 bases between. The CDR3 has 13 amino acids. For the CDR3, the DNA is TGTGCCAGCAGTGAAGGAAGGCGCTCCGAGCAGTACTTC. It translates to CASSEGRRSEQYF.

This chain joins TRBV6-1 and TRBJ2-1; D remains unclear. CDR1 is MNHNS, CDR2 SASEGT, per germline. The CDR3 sequence is 13 residues long. V lost 6 bases, J lost 7 bases, and 13 bases lay in between. The CDR3 DNA reads TGTGCCAGCAGCTGGGCCATGGGTAATGAGCAGTTCTTC. Protein sequence: CASSWAMGNEQFF.

This clonotype was observed at least ten times. The chain employs TRBV3-1 and TRBJ2-7, with D possibly matching TRBD2 (5 bases). Germline CDR1 and CDR2: LGHDT and YNNKEL (reference sequence). V was shortened by 4 bases and J by 0 bases, with 10 bases between the two germline ends. The CDR3 length is 14 residues. The DNA for the CDR3 is TGTGCCAGCAGCCTCCTCAGCGGCTCCTACGAGCAGTACTTC. Translating gives CASSLLSGSYEQYF.

A remark on this clonotype: This may be a read error, as it is one base from a much larger clone. This chain uses TRBV5-1 with TRBJ2-3, with D possibly called TRBD1 or TRBD2 (5 bases each). CDR1 is SGHRS and CDR2 is YFSETQ in the germline V gene. The CDR3 has 15 residues. Trimming stripped 1 base from V and 5 bases from J, with 14 bases between. CDR3 amino acids: CASSLLGESKDTQYF. The CDR3 coding sequence is TGCGCCAGCAGCTTGTTGGGGGAATCCAAAGATACGCAGTATTTT.

This clonotype was detected only a few times. The CDR3 region has the DNA TGTGCCAGCAGTGACAGGGCTGAAGCTTTCTTT. Translated: CASSDRAEAFF. The rearrangement links TRBV6-2 or TRBV6-3 to TRBJ1-1; 7 bases are a match to TRBD1. Germline V gives CDR1 MNHEY, CDR2 SVGEGT. The J segment lost 6 bases and the V segment lost 5 bases, leaving 0 bases of the junction unmatched. This CDR3 has 11 amino acids.

J is TRBJ1-1 and V is TRBV6-2 or TRBV6-3; D remains ambiguous. Germline V gene data show CDR1 as MNHEY and CDR2 as SVGEGT. Trimming shortened V by 5 bases and J by 1 base, and 5 bases separated the two germline ends. The CDR3 has 12 amino acids. CDR3 protein: CASSPRNTEAFF. For the CDR3, the DNA is TGTGCCAGCAGTCCGAGGAACACTGAAGCTTTCTTT.